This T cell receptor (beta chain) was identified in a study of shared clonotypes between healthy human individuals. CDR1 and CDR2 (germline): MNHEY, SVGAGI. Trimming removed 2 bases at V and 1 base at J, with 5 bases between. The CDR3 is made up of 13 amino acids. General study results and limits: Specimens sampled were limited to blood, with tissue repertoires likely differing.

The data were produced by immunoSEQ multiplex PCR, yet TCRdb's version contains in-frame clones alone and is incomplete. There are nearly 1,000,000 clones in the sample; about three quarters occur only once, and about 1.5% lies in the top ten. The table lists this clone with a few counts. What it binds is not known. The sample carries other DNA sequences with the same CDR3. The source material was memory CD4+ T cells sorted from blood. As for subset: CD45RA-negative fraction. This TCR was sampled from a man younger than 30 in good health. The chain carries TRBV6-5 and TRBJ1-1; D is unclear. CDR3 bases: TGTGCCAGCAGTTACCGGGGGAACACTGAAGCTTTCTTT. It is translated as CASSYRGNTEAFF.